This T cell receptor (beta chain) was sequenced during a study of identical twins (dated by TCRdb to 2016 to 2018). Context from the whole study: To test whether fetal clonotypes persist, the study used deep sequencing on TCR alpha and beta repertoires from monozygotic twins, unrelated adults of various ages, and cord blood. Replicate twin experiments were performed at different times using different library preparation protocols to rule out contamination.

The CDR3 measures 13 amino acids from cysteine to phenylalanine. Only the CDR3 DNA stays, 39 bases, in frame from base 1. V loses 8 bases, J loses 0 bases, and the germline ends lie 11 bases apart. Every donor was a healthy Caucasian. Three pairs of female monozygotic twins, all aged about 18 to 29 years, made up the twin cohort. Using Miltenyi CD45RO+ enrichment and human naive T-cell isolation kits, memory (CD45RO+) and naive T cells were isolated from PBMC. Libraries were constructed by 5' RACE. Data came from an Illumina HiSeq 2000. A universal primer binding site was added through template switching, and the final cDNA carried a unique molecular identifier so that TCR cDNA molecules could be counted accurately. First-strand cDNA for TCR alpha and beta chains was synthesized from specific primers in the conserved constant-segment region. To control for contamination, every cDNA library was double barcoded, receiving both a SMART-Mk sample barcode and Illumina barcodes. TruSeq adapter sequences and Illumina sample barcodes were added in two successive PCR steps. Sequencing of the TCR alpha and beta cDNA libraries was done on the Illumina HiSeq platform using custom primers. In the source study's methods: MiGEC processed the raw reads to extract unique molecular identifiers, while MiXCR was used to determine the CDR3 positions. Recombination models were inferred per individual with the repgenHMM and IGoR tools using an EM algorithm. The analysis of shared clonotypes was done with the tcR package in R, with sharing normalized by the product of cloneset sizes. To study raw recombination without the effects of thymic and clonal selection, out-of-frame nonproductive sequences were analyzed. TCRdb handled the public reads itself, with Q25 trimming in fastp and clone calling in MiXCR, and kept productive beta chains. Rows with a matching CDR3 protein are joined into one entry that keeps the most common DNA and genes. The authors' filters were not applied to this entry. The sample table shows fewer than 350,000 distinct CDR3 sequences, and roughly 8.6% are seen once. In total, the top ten clones hold approximately 2.1% of the sample.

This clonotype was observed many times. Its antigen is still unknown. Base-call qualities are not available, and no considerably larger clone is one nucleotide away. Summary of the overall study and its limitations: Recombination models systematically underestimated out-of-frame TCR alpha sharing in monozygotic twins but agreed with sharing between unrelated individuals. Fewer insertions were carried by abundant cord blood beta clonotypes, a similar but weaker trend appeared in young adult naive repertoires, and no such trend appeared in memory repertoires. Because the same donors could not be followed over many years, conclusions were based on cross-sectional statistical analysis. Invariant T cells such as MAIT and iNKT could partly confound zero-insertion analyses, though diverse VJ usage argued against this for most clonotypes. A weaker excess of twin sharing was found in beta out-of-frame sequences because the signal-to-noise ratio was lowered by fewer shared sequences. Out-of-frame TCR alpha sequences shared between twins showed an excess of low generation-probability sequences compared with coincidental sharing between unrelated individuals.

The same sample was also used in a study of yellow fever vaccine responses in identical twins. The other study reports the following: According to the authors, the vaccine-induced T cell response in identical twins seemed to be partly convergent and partly specific to each individual. The study precisely tracked vaccine-responding T cell clones in identical twins.

The receptor was isolated from a woman aged 18-29 years in good health. The specimen was memory (CD45RO+) T cells sorted from blood. This specimen's cell subset or site label, interpreted: CD45RO+ enriched T cells. Recombination joined TRBV12-3 or TRBV12-4 with TRBJ2-7; possibly the D gene is TRBD2, per 5 matching bases. For the CDR3, the sequence is CASGLSGSYEQYF. The DNA is TGTGCCAGCGGCTTAAGCGGCTCCTACGAGCAGTACTTC.